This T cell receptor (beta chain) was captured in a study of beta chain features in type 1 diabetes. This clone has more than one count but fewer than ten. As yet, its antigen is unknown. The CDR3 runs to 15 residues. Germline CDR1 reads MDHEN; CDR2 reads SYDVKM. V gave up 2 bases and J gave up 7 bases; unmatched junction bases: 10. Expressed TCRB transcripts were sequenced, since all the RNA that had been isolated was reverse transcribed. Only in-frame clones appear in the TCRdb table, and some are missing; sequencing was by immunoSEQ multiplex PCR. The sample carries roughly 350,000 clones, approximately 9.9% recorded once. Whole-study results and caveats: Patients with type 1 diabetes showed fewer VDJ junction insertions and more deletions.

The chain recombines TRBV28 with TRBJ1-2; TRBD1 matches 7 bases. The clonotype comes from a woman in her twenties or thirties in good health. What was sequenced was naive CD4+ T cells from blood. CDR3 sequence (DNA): TGTGCCAGCAGTTTAGAGCAGGGGGTTCTACTTGGCTACACCTTC. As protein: CASSLEQGVLLGYTF.